This TCR beta chain was identified in a study of blood T cell repertoires in COVID-19. CDR1 is LNHDA and CDR2 is SQIVND in the germline V gene (reference sequence). Trimming took off 4 bases at V and 0 bases at J, with 19 bases between the two ends. The CDR3 totals 18 residues. The protocol was immunoSEQ multiplex PCR, while the TCRdb copy is restricted to in-frame clones and leaves out a portion. The repertoire holds fewer than 300,000 clones, over 75% seen once, with around 1% in the top ten. The chain joins TRBV19 to TRBJ1-5, with TRBD1 as a possible D gene (6 bases). The sequencing input was peripheral blood. The TCR was taken from a human donor with COVID-19, enrolled during active disease. The donor label of this sample is uncertain. The CDR3 bases are TGTGCCAGTAGTACGAACCCCGAGGGGGGGGATAGCAATCAGCCCCAGCATTTT. It specifies CASSTNPEGGDSNQPQHF.